The 19 T cell receptor beta chains presented below share a single source sample, sequenced in a study of metastatic and nonmetastatic thyroid tumors (TCRdb year 2020). No patient had received any treatment before thyroid surgery. The library relied on PCR. Sequencing used an Illumina HiSeq 4000. Clones were called with MiXCR by TCRdb after fastp trimmed the public reads at Q25, and only in-frame beta chains were retained. The sample data list some 55,000 clones, and almost 30% of these were observed just once. The top ten clones comprise more than 15% of the sample. Sequencing was performed on blood. The origin of the receptors is a female donor with papillary thyroid cancer or a benign thyroid nodule (not recorded which). Some clones in this sample may be carry-over from other donors' samples.

The chain uses TRBV3-1 and TRBJ1-1; 7 nucleotides agree with TRBD1. Losses at the gene ends were 0 bases for V and 9 bases for J; bases not matched to a gene: 7. CDR1 is LGHDT and CDR2 is YNNKEL in the germline V gene (reference sequence). The CDR3 has 14 amino acids. In DNA, the CDR3 is TGTGCCAGCAGCCAAGAACAGGGGAGTTGGAAAGCTTTCTTT. Protein: CASSQEQGSWKAFF.

This clone was recorded a few times. V and J are TRBV7-6 and TRBJ2-5; 9 bases line up with TRBD2. V was pared by 2 bases and J by 5 bases, with 6 bases of the junction left unmatched. This CDR3 contains 15 residues. Germline V gene sequence: CDR1 SGHVS, CDR2 FNYEAQ. The CDR3: CASSLYAGGAETQYF. The DNA for the CDR3 is TGTGCCAGCAGCTTATATGCGGGAGGGGCGGAGACCCAGTACTTC. The variable domain in full, with the rest retrieved from reference TRBV7-6 and TRBJ2-5, is GAGVSQSPRYKVTKRGQDVALRCDPISGHVSLYWYRQALGQGPEFLTYFNYEAQQDKSGLPNDRFSAERPEGSISTLTIQRTEQRDSAMYRCASSLYAGGAETQYFGPGTRLLVL.

The rearrangement joins TRBV12-3 or TRBV12-4 to TRBJ2-1; the match to TRBD2 covers 14 bases. The length of the CDR3 is 16 residues. The V gene end was trimmed by 2 bases and the J gene end by 7 bases; junction bases not matched to a gene: 4. CDR3 sequence: CASSLRGLAGENEQFF. CDR3 DNA sequence: TGTGCCAGCAGTTTACGGGGACTAGCGGGAGAGAATGAGCAGTTCTTC.

V is TRBV19 and J is TRBJ2-7, with D perhaps matching TRBD1 (6 bases). Germline V lookup: CDR1 LNHDA, CDR2 SQIVND (reference sequence). The CDR3 runs 13 residues. V lost 5 bases and J 3 bases, leaving 11 bases between the germline ends. In DNA form, the CDR3 reads TGTGCCAGTAGTTTTGGGGGCGTCTACGAGCAGTACTTC. Amino acid sequence: CASSFGGVYEQYF. The variable domain in full, with the rest retrieved from reference TRBV19 and TRBJ2-7, is DGGITQSPKYLFRKEGQNVTLSCEQNLNHDAMYWYRQDPGQGLRLIYYSQIVNDFQKGDIAEGYSVSREKKESFPLTVTSAQKNPTAFYLCASSFGGVYEQYFGPGTRLTVT.

Sample share makes this clone medium-sized. The chain uses TRBV12-3 or TRBV12-4 and TRBJ2-5; either TRBD1 or TRBD2 may supply D (5 bases each). The CDR3 covers 17 residues. The germline V and J ends were trimmed by 6 bases and 0 bases, with 20 bases remaining between them. The DNA for the CDR3 is TGTGCCAGCAGATCCCCCCGGGACCGCCCTTACCAAGAGACCCAGTACTTC. Translating gives CASRSPRDRPYQETQYF.

In its sample, this clone was seen a few times. The chain combines TRBV5-1 with TRBJ2-3; the match to TRBD1 covers 9 bases. Germline CDR1 reads SGHRS; CDR2 reads YFSETQ. J lost 6 bases, V lost 4 bases, and 6 bases had no gene match. CDR3 length: 14 residues. The CDR3: CASSPGQGLDTQYF. The CDR3, as DNA: TGCGCCAGCAGCCCTGGACAGGGGTTGGATACGCAGTATTTT. Together with reference TRBV5-1 and TRBJ2-3, the CDR3 gives the full variable domain: KAGVTQTPRYLIKTRGQQVTLSCSPISGHRSVSWYQQTPGQGLQFLFEYFSETQRNKGNFPGRFSGRQFSNSRSEMNVSTLELGDSALYLCASSPGQGLDTQYFGPGTRLTVL.

This clone is deemed medium-sized (0.01 to 0.1%). The chain joins TRBV19 to TRBJ1-1; D is undetermined. Germline CDR1 LNHDA, CDR2 SQIVND (reference sequence). This CDR3 is 12 amino acids long. V gave up 6 bases and J gave up 6 bases, with 11 bases separating them. The CDR3, as DNA: TGTGCCAGTAGGGGGAACCACGCTGAAGCTTTCTTT. It is translated as CASRGNHAEAFF.

The V and J genes are TRBV30 and TRBJ1-2; TRBD1 might be the D (5 bases). The V and J ends lost 4 bases and 8 bases respectively, with 14 bases between them. Germline-derived CDR1 and CDR2 are GTSNPN and SVGIG (reference sequence). CDR3 length equals 12 residues. CDR3 DNA sequence: TGTGCCTGGACCCTCGGGGCGGGGGGCTACACCTTC. Translation gives CAWTLGAGGYTF.

This clone was counted between two and nine times. Other DNA sequences from this sample encode an identical CDR3 as well. The chain combines TRBV27 with TRBJ2-7, with 10 bases that match TRBD1. Germline-derived CDR1 and CDR2 are MNHEY and SMNVEV (reference sequence). CDR3 length equals 13 residues. Trimming removed 6 bases from V and 3 bases from J; junction bases left unmatched: 2. The CDR3 DNA is TGTGCCAGCAGGTGGACAGGGGGCTACGAGCAGTACTTC. Its protein product is CASRWTGGYEQYF.

This clone was observed a handful of times. The gene calls are TRBV24-1 and TRBJ2-5; D unclear. Germline V gene sequence: CDR1 KGHDR, CDR2 SFDVKD. The CDR3 loop spans 13 amino acids. Trimming pared 9 bases from V and 2 bases from J, leaving 12 bases between. CDR3 in DNA: TGTGCCACCCGGCCAGATAATCAAGAGACCCAGTACTTC. Translated: CATRPDNQETQYF.

This sequence joins TRBV27 and TRBJ2-7; 9 nucleotides align to TRBD1. After removal of 7 bases from V and 3 bases from J, the junction contained 10 bases not matched to a gene. The CDR3 contains 15 residues. Germline V gives CDR1 MNHEY, CDR2 SMNVEV (reference sequence). The CDR3, as DNA: TGTGCCAGCATCGCCGGGACAGGGAGGGACTACGAGCAGTACTTC. It encodes CASIAGTGRDYEQYF.

The chain links TRBV12-3 or TRBV12-4 to TRBJ2-2, with 7 bases lining up with TRBD2. The V gene end was trimmed by 4 bases and the J gene end by 4 bases; junction bases not matched to a gene: 6. The CDR3 is 15 residues long. The CDR3 loop reads CASSSAGEGTGELFF. In DNA form, the CDR3 reads TGTGCCAGCAGTTCGGCGGGGGAAGGCACCGGGGAGCTGTTTTTT.

This clone was seen only a few times. The J gene is TRBJ1-2, the V gene TRBV27, with D uncertain. Per germline, CDR1 MNHEY and CDR2 SMNVEV (reference sequence). The CDR3 contains 15 residues. V lost 0 bases, J lost 2 bases, and 10 bases lay in between. The CDR3 bases are TGTGCCAGCAGTTTATCGTCGACGGAGAACTATGGCTACACCTTC. Its protein product is CASSLSSTENYGYTF.

This clone has only a few counts. V is TRBV12-3 or TRBV12-4 and J is TRBJ2-7; possibly TRBD2 for D (5 bases). The CDR3 has 14 amino acids. The ends were cut back, 2 bases at V and 5 bases at J, with 13 bases in the middle. For the CDR3, the DNA is TGTGCCAGCAGTTTACGTGGCGGGTACGACGAGCAGTACTTC. Translation: CASSLRGGYDEQYF.

Comment on this clone: The sample has other DNA sequences that encode this CDR3 too. CDR3 protein: CASSVGGTLANTGELFF. CDR3 nucleotides: TGTGCCAGCAGCGTAGGAGGGACATTGGCGAACACCGGGGAGCTGTTTTTT. V is TRBV9 and J is TRBJ2-2; possible D gene TRBD1, 6 bases. The CDR3 is made up of 17 amino acids. V was pared by 0 bases and J by 0 bases, with 12 bases between. Germline lookup yields CDR1 SGDLS and CDR2 YYNGEE.

In this sample, this clone turned up many times. This rearrangement joins TRBV2 to TRBJ1-2; no firm D call. This CDR3 comprises 13 residues. The germline V gene has CDR1 SNHLY and CDR2 FYNNEI. Trimming removed 4 bases from V and 6 bases from J, with 12 bases in between. CDR3 nucleotides: TGTGCCAGCAGTGCAAAAGGAACCCATGGCTACACCTTC. It codes for CASSAKGTHGYTF.

J is TRBJ2-1 and V is TRBV5-8; weak D call: TRBD2 (6 bases). The CDR3 sequence is 13 residues long. V lost 1 base and J 7 bases, leaving 9 bases between the germline ends. Germline V gives CDR1 SGHTS, CDR2 YDEGEE. CDR3 sequence (DNA): TGTGCCAGCAGCTTGACGGGAGTAAATGAGCAGTTCTTC. Translating it yields CASSLTGVNEQFF. Full variable domain (rest looked up from reference TRBV5-8 and TRBJ2-1): EAGVTQSPTHLIKTRGQQATLRCSPISGHTSVYWYQQALGLGLQFLLWYDEGEERNRGNFPPRFSGRQFPNYSSELNVNALELEDSALYLCASSLTGVNEQFFGPGTRLTVL.

The chain combines TRBV11-2 with TRBJ2-1; TRBD2 aligns across 12 bases. The CDR3 is 15 amino acids. Germline values: CDR1 SGHAT, CDR2 FQNNGV. V was clipped by 5 bases and J by 5 bases; unmatched bases: 4. As DNA, the CDR3 is TGTGCCAGCAGCCCAGGACTAGCGGGGAACAATGAGCAGTTCTTC. This codes for CASSPGLAGNNEQFF.

This chain links TRBV5-1 with TRBJ2-7, with D uncertain. Deletions cut 4 bases from V and 0 bases from J, with 11 bases between. Germline V CDR1 and CDR2: SGHRS, YFSETQ. CDR3 size: 14 residues. Here the CDR3 reads CASSPGAYSYEQYF. DNA for the CDR3: TGCGCCAGCAGCCCTGGTGCCTACTCCTACGAGCAGTACTTC.